This entry lists 26 T cell receptor beta chains sequenced from one sample in a study of cytomegalovirus exposure and HLA in healthy donors. It was with 60 Vbeta and 13 Jbeta primers that the PCR ran. Clones were read by immunoSEQ multiplex PCR, and TCRdb kept only the in-frame ones, dropping some. The sample lists about 190,000 clones, around 84% seen once, with roughly 1.8% in the top ten. Material for sequencing was PBMCs. The receptors originated from a woman under 30 in good health and CMV-seronegative.

The chain couples TRBV11-3 to TRBJ1-6; tentatively, D is TRBD1 (5 bases). V was pared by 1 base and J by 13 bases, with 14 bases between. The germline V gene encodes CDR1 SGHNT and CDR2 YENEEA. This CDR3 region has 14 residues. The CDR3 sequence is CASSLGGGGAPLHF. For the CDR3, the DNA is TGTGCCAGCAGCTTAGGGGGTGGAGGGGCCCCCCTCCACTTT.

The gene calls are TRBV29-1 and TRBJ1-2, with TRBD1 matching 7 bases. The CDR3 runs to 12 residues. Looked up from germline, CDR1 is SQVTM and CDR2 is ANQGSEA. Trimming cost V 6 bases and J 8 bases; bases outside gene matches: 9. The CDR3 DNA sequence: TGCAGCGTGATTGACAGGGTTGACGGCTACACCTTC. This codes for CSVIDRVDGYTF.

V gene TRBV18 combines with J gene TRBJ2-5; D possibly corresponds to TRBD1 (6 bases). Germline V lookup: CDR1 KGHSH, CDR2 LQKENI. This CDR3 is 14 amino acids long. V shed 3 bases and J shed 7 bases, with 15 bases lying between them. CDR3 nucleotides: TGTGCCAGCTCACCGGCAGGGGCGCGTCGGACCCAGTACTTC. Protein product: CASSPAGARRTQYF.

The rearrangement uses TRBV29-1 and TRBJ2-5; no reliable D call. Trimming took off 4 bases at V and 1 base at J, with 7 bases between the two ends. The CDR3 loop spans 12 amino acids. Germline values: CDR1 SQVTM, CDR2 ANQGSEA. The CDR3 reads CSVVTAQETQYF. CDR3 bases: TGCAGCGTTGTAACAGCCCAAGAGACCCAGTACTTC.

This clone has just one count. The V call is TRBV7-2, the J call TRBJ2-4; no firm D call. V gave up 5 bases and J gave up 0 bases, with 5 bases separating them. The germline gives CDR1 SGHTA, CDR2 FQGNSA. CDR3 length: 13 residues. CDR3 sequence: CASSPRAKNIQYF. The DNA of the CDR3 is TGTGCCAGCAGCCCCCGAGCCAAAAACATTCAGTACTTC.

This sequence joins TRBV30 and TRBJ1-2, with D hard to call. This CDR3 spans 11 amino acids. Trimming pared 1 base from V and 7 bases from J, leaving 7 bases between. Germline V gene data show CDR1 as GTSNPN and CDR2 as SVGIG (reference sequence). CDR3 DNA: TGTGCCTGGAGTGGACGGGGTGGCTACACCTTC. Translated, it gives CAWSGRGGYTF.

This clone has only one observation. CDR3 DNA sequence: TGCGCCAGCAGCTTACCGGACAGGGAGAACACTGAAGCTTTCTTT. Translating it yields CASSLPDRENTEAFF. The chain is built from TRBV5-1 and TRBJ1-1; 8 bases line up with TRBD1. The CDR3 runs 15 residues. Germline V gene data show CDR1 as SGHRS and CDR2 as YFSETQ. J lost 1 base, V lost 2 bases, and 4 bases had no gene match.

This clone was observed a handful of times. V and J are TRBV6-5 and TRBJ1-1, with D uncertain. V was shortened by 2 bases and J by 6 bases, with 10 bases between the two germline ends. The CDR3 contains 13 residues. CDR1 and CDR2 (germline): MNHEY, SVGAGI. The CDR3 loop reads CASSYPGGAEAFF. The CDR3 region has the DNA TGTGCCAGCAGTTACCCCGGAGGCGCTGAAGCTTTCTTT.

This clone was seen more than once but under ten times. V is TRBV6-1 and J is TRBJ1-5; 7 bases match TRBD1. V gave up 2 bases and J gave up 3 bases; unmatched junction bases: 4. The germline gives CDR1 MNHNS, CDR2 SASEGT. The CDR3 extends over 15 amino acids. The CDR3 nucleotides read TGTGCCAGCAGTGAATCAGGGACAGTCAATCAGCCCCAGCATTTT. Residues: CASSESGTVNQPQHF.

The chain carries TRBV7-9 and TRBJ2-7; 8 bases line up with TRBD1. This CDR3 is 15 amino acids long. Trimming cost V 4 bases and J 7 bases; bases outside gene matches: 12. The V gene's germline CDR1 is SEHNR and CDR2 FQNEAQ (reference sequence). The CDR3 loop is CASSSRRQGFGEQYF. The CDR3 bases are TGTGCCAGCAGCTCCCGCCGACAGGGGTTCGGGGAGCAGTACTTC.

J is TRBJ1-4 and V is TRBV19; 7 nucleotides align to TRBD1. In germline, CDR1 is LNHDA, CDR2 SQIVND (reference sequence). V dropped 9 bases and J dropped 7; count of bases not matched to a gene: 11. The CDR3 contains 14 residues. CDR3 sequence reads: CASLQGSSSEKLFF. In nucleotides, the CDR3 is TGTGCCAGCCTACAGGGGTCCTCAAGTGAAAAACTGTTTTTT.

This sequence joins TRBV30 and TRBJ1-1, with D maybe TRBD1 (5 bases). V gave up 4 bases and J gave up 1 base, with 10 bases separating them. This CDR3 contains 13 residues. CDR1 GTSNPN and CDR2 SVGIG come from the germline V gene (reference sequence). The CDR3 sequence is CAWTGGGNTEAFF. CDR3 sequence (DNA): TGTGCCTGGACAGGCGGGGGGAACACTGAAGCTTTCTTT.

The V and J genes are TRBV30 and TRBJ2-1; TRBD2 is a possible D gene (7 bases). This CDR3 is built from 15 residues. V shed 0 bases and J shed 5 bases, with 14 bases lying between them. Germline CDR1 and CDR2: GTSNPN and SVGIG (reference sequence). CDR3 residues: CAWSVWGGHHNEQFF. The CDR3 region has the DNA TGTGCCTGGAGTGTCTGGGGGGGACATCACAATGAGCAGTTCTTC. Complete variable domain (other parts from reference TRBV30 and TRBJ2-1): SQTIHQWPATLVQPVGSPLSLECTVEGTSNPNLYWYRQAAGRGLQLLFYSVGIGQISSEVPQNLSASRPQDRQFILSSKKLLLSDSGFYLCAWSVWGGHHNEQFFGPGTRLTVL.

Here the CDR3 reads CASSSGENTEAFF. CDR3 coding DNA: TGTGCCAGCTCATCGGGGGAGAACACTGAAGCTTTCTTT. This sequence joins TRBV18 and TRBJ1-1, with D tentatively TRBD1 (5 bases). Trimming shortened V by 5 bases and J by 1 base, and 8 bases separated the two germline ends. The CDR3 contains 13 residues. Germline V lookup: CDR1 KGHSH, CDR2 LQKENI.

The chain has TRBV19 and TRBJ2-1; D may be TRBD1 (5 bases). Germline V gene lookup returns CDR1 LNHDA and CDR2 SQIVND (reference sequence). The CDR3 has 16 amino acids. The V end lost 0 bases, the J end lost 0 bases, and 9 bases lay between the germline ends. CDR3 sequence reads: CASSIDGANSYNEQFF. CDR3 bases: TGTGCCAGTAGTATAGATGGGGCTAACTCCTACAATGAGCAGTTCTTC.

The rearrangement uses TRBV6-5 and TRBJ1-1; 8 bases map to TRBD1. J lost 4 bases, V lost 7 bases, and 8 bases had no gene match. The germline V gene has CDR1 MNHEY and CDR2 SVGAGI. The CDR3 contains 14 residues. DNA of the CDR3: TGTGCCAGCACCGACAGGGGTAGGAGCACTGAAGCTTTCTTT. This translates into CASTDRGRSTEAFF.

V is TRBV6-1 and J is TRBJ1-3; the D gene is possibly TRBD1 (5 bases). The CDR3 loop spans 16 amino acids. The ends were cut back, 1 base at V and 0 bases at J, with 10 bases in the middle. Germline-derived CDR1 and CDR2 are MNHNS and SASEGT. The CDR3 bases are TGTGCCAGCAGTGAAGAGACGGGGGGCTCTGGAAACACCATATATTTT. Protein sequence: CASSEETGGSGNTIYF.

The chain combines TRBV5-1 with TRBJ2-3; D not certain. Trimming pared 5 bases from V and 2 bases from J, leaving 9 bases between. The V gene's germline CDR1 is SGHRS and CDR2 YFSETQ. This CDR3 contains 13 residues. CDR3 sequence (DNA): TGCGCCAGCAGTGGAGTCTCCACAGATACGCAGTATTTT. This gives the protein CASSGVSTDTQYF.

This clone has only one observation. J is TRBJ2-1 and V is TRBV9; 13 positions agree with TRBD2. There are 15 residues in the CDR3. Germline V gene data show CDR1 as SGDLS and CDR2 as YYNGEE. The ends lost 4 bases at V and 8 bases at J; junction bases unmatched: 6. The CDR3 protein is CASSSGLAGLYEQFF. The CDR3 DNA reads as TGTGCCAGCAGCTCGGGACTAGCGGGATTATATGAGCAGTTCTTC.

This chain joins TRBV19 and TRBJ2-1; the match to TRBD1 covers 10 bases. The J segment lost 9 bases and the V segment lost 3 bases, leaving 11 bases of the junction unmatched. The CDR3 consists of 16 residues. Germline V gene sequence: CDR1 LNHDA, CDR2 SQIVND (reference sequence). The CDR3 protein is CASSIPDRGRWGEQFF. CDR3 in DNA: TGTGCCAGTAGTATTCCAGACAGGGGGCGTTGGGGTGAGCAGTTCTTC.

V gene TRBV13 combines with J gene TRBJ2-3; D is unresolved. Germline V CDR1 and CDR2: PRHDT, FYEKMQ (reference sequence). V was trimmed by 5 bases and J by 10 bases, leaving 34 bases between them. This CDR3 spans 19 amino acids. The CDR3 nucleotides read TGTGCCAGCAGCCCCCTCCGGAGCGCACCAGCGATAAGCCGTGGGTCGCAGTATTTT. Residues: CASSPLRSAPAISRGSQYF.

The gene calls are TRBV5-1 and TRBJ2-2, with TRBD1 as a possible D gene (6 bases). Deletions cut 4 bases from V and 0 bases from J, with 16 bases between. Per the germline V gene, CDR1 is SGHRS and CDR2 is YFSETQ. The CDR3 has 17 residues. The CDR3: CASSLQQGSANTGELFF. CDR3 coding DNA: TGCGCCAGCAGCCTTCAACAGGGATCCGCGAACACCGGGGAGCTGTTTTTT.

The V and J genes are TRBV11-2 and TRBJ2-1; TRBD2 is a possible D gene (5 bases). Germline V gives CDR1 SGHAT, CDR2 FQNNGV. There are 14 residues in the CDR3. The V and J ends lost 7 bases and 4 bases respectively, with 14 bases between them. The CDR3 DNA reads TGTGCCAGCAACCCCCTCGGGATTTACAATGAGCAGTTCTTC. Protein: CASNPLGIYNEQFF. Full variable domain (remainder filled in from reference TRBV11-2 and TRBJ2-1): EAGVAQSPRYKIIEKRQSVAFWCNPISGHATLYWYQQILGQGPKLLIQFQNNGVVDDSQLPKDRFSAERLKGVDSTLKIQPAKLEDSAVYLCASNPLGIYNEQFFGPGTRLTVL.

The chain couples TRBV25-1 to TRBJ2-1, with TRBD2 as a possible D gene (5 bases). Germline CDR1 MGHDK, CDR2 SYGVNS. V was trimmed by 6 bases and J by 2 bases, leaving 8 bases between them. CDR3 length: 13 amino acids. The CDR3 bases are TGTGCCAGCAGCCTCGGGACCTACAATGAGCAGTTCTTC. Protein: CASSLGTYNEQFF.

This sequence joins TRBV7-6 and TRBJ2-2; 7 bases are shared with TRBD2. This CDR3 comprises 19 residues. The germline V gene has CDR1 SGHVS and CDR2 FNYEAQ. After removal of 2 bases from V and 4 bases from J, the junction contained 16 bases not matched to a gene. The CDR3 bases are TGTGCCAGCAGCTTACTTTCGTCGGGGAGGGAGTTGGTCACCGGGGAGCTGTTTTTT. It translates to CASSLLSSGRELVTGELFF.

V gene TRBV5-4 combines with J gene TRBJ2-7, with D tentatively TRBD2 (6 bases). V lost 0 bases, J lost 0 bases, and 13 bases lay in between. This CDR3 has 16 residues. Per the germline V gene, CDR1 is SGHNT and CDR2 is YYREEE (reference sequence). The CDR3 reads CASSLGGGKSSYEQYF. For the CDR3, the DNA is TGTGCCAGCAGCTTGGGCGGCGGGAAGAGCTCCTACGAGCAGTACTTC.